These 3 T cell receptor beta chains originate from one sample sequenced in a study of OX40 agonist ivuxolimab in advanced cancers. TCRdb's copy holds only in-frame clones and misses some; the assay was immunoSEQ multiplex PCR. The repertoire has 70,000 to 95,000 clones, roughly nine tenths of them found once; the top ten carry 10% to 15%. The starting material was CD4+ or CD8+ T cells sorted from blood, obtained in a trial of the OX40 agonist ivuxolimab. The receptors shown here come from an adult with an advanced solid tumor such as melanoma, head and neck, liver or kidney cancer.

The chain carries TRBV28 and TRBJ1-5; 8 bases map to TRBD1. J lost 3 bases, V lost 5 bases, and 9 bases had no gene match. Germline-derived CDR1 and CDR2 are MDHEN and SYDVKM. The CDR3 extends over 16 amino acids. Here the CDR3 reads CASSPSTGVYNQPQHF. CDR3 DNA sequence: TGTGCCAGCAGTCCATCGACAGGGGTGTACAATCAGCCCCAGCATTTT.

The V and J genes are TRBV7-3 and TRBJ2-1, with TRBD2 as a possible D gene (6 bases). V was clipped by 4 bases and J by 10 bases, with 11 bases between them. The CDR3 is 12 residues long. Germline CDR1 SGHTA, CDR2 FQGTGA. CDR3 nucleotide sequence: TGTGCCAGCAGCTCCAATCTAGCGGAGCAGTTCTTC. Amino acid sequence: CASSSNLAEQFF.

The rearrangement links TRBV19 to TRBJ1-2; D is perhaps TRBD1 (6 bases). This CDR3 spans 12 amino acids. Germline V CDR1 and CDR2: LNHDA, SQIVND (reference sequence). Trimming removed 10 bases from V and 4 bases from J, with 13 bases in between. This chain's CDR3 is CATQDRLYGYTF. The DNA of the CDR3 is TGTGCCACCCAGGACAGACTCTATGGCTACACCTTC.